The 3 T cell receptor beta chains in this list originate from one sample, sequenced in a study of blood T cell repertoires in COVID-19. TCRdb keeps only in-frame clones here, not all; method: immunoSEQ multiplex PCR. Of more than 150,000 clones listed, around 85% are singletons. Specimen: peripheral blood. Receptors originate from a man in his sixties with acute or convalescent COVID-19.

V and J are TRBV20-1 and TRBJ2-7; D may be TRBD1 (6 bases). CDR3 length equals 12 residues. Trimming stripped 3 bases from V and 4 bases from J, with 10 bases between. Germline CDR1 DFQATT, CDR2 SNEGSKA (reference sequence). Here the CDR3 reads CSASRDNYEQYF. The CDR3 DNA follows: TGCAGTGCTAGTCGGGACAATTACGAGCAGTACTTC.

The chain employs TRBV5-5 and TRBJ2-7; a weak D match, TRBD1 (6 bases). The CDR3 has 15 residues. Per the germline V gene, CDR1 is SGHKS and CDR2 is YYEKEE (reference sequence). The V end lost 1 base, the J end lost 0 bases, and 11 bases lay between the germline ends. The CDR3 loop is CASSLNVDSSYEQYF. CDR3 coding DNA: TGTGCCAGCAGCTTGAATGTGGACAGCTCCTACGAGCAGTACTTC. Variable domain in full (rest from reference TRBV5-5 and TRBJ2-7): DAGVTQSPTHLIKTRGQQVTLRCSPISGHKSVSWYQQVLGQGPQFIFQYYEKEERGRGNFPDRFSARQFPNYSSELNVNALLLGDSALYLCASSLNVDSSYEQYFGPGTRLTVT.

The J gene is TRBJ2-1, the V gene TRBV9, with 9 nucleotides matching TRBD2. The CDR3 is made up of 18 amino acids. The V gene end was trimmed by 2 bases and the J gene end by 5 bases; junction bases not matched to a gene: 14. Germline V gene lookup returns CDR1 SGDLS and CDR2 YYNGEE. In DNA, the CDR3 is TGTGCCAGCAGCGTCGCCCCCCCGGGCGGGAGGGGGAACAATGAGCAGTTCTTC. Amino acid sequence: CASSVAPPGGRGNNEQFF.